Listed here are 32 T cell receptor beta chains from one sample, sequenced in a study of cytomegalovirus exposure and HLA in healthy donors. The repertoire was sequenced with immunoSEQ multiplex PCR; TCRdb's copy has only in-frame clones and lacks some. The sample has 120,000 to 150,000 clones; around 85% are singletons. Sequenced sample: PBMCs. The receptors stem from a man aged 18 to 30 in good health and CMV-seronegative.

This chain's CDR3 is CASREMSTDTQYF. The CDR3 bases are TGTGCCAGCAGGGAGATGAGCACAGATACGCAGTATTTT. The chain recombines TRBV6-6 with TRBJ2-3; D uncertain. The V gene lost 6 bases and the J gene lost 0 bases, with 7 bases spanning the gap. The CDR3 has 13 residues. Per the germline V gene, CDR1 is MNHNY and CDR2 is SVGAGI (reference sequence).

In its sample, this clone was seen once. V gene TRBV29-1 combines with J gene TRBJ1-1; D is perhaps TRBD1 (6 bases). The V gene's germline CDR1 is SQVTM and CDR2 ANQGSEA. Trimming removed 6 bases from V and 3 bases from J, with 14 bases in between. The CDR3 is 13 residues long. The CDR3 coding sequence is TGCAGCGTCGAGACAGGCGCTTACACTGAAGCTTTCTTT. This sequence encodes CSVETGAYTEAFF.

This rearrangement joins TRBV11-2 to TRBJ2-5; D ambiguous. V shed 2 bases and J shed 0 bases, with 4 bases lying between them. CDR1 and CDR2 from the germline V gene are SGHAT and FQNNGV. The CDR3 runs 13 residues. CDR3 nucleotides: TGTGCCAGCAGCTTACCGTACCAAGAGACCCAGTACTTC. This translates into CASSLPYQETQYF.

CDR3 protein: CASSFNKGDILSNTEAFF. The DNA of the CDR3 is TGTGCCAGCAGTTTCAACAAGGGGGACATCCTATCGAACACTGAAGCTTTCTTT. The chain recombines TRBV28 with TRBJ1-1, with D maybe TRBD1 (6 bases). This CDR3 has 18 residues. CDR1 is MDHEN and CDR2 is SYDVKM in the germline V gene. V gave up 3 bases and J gave up 1 base, with 21 bases separating them.

This chain connects TRBV19 to TRBJ2-7; TRBD1 is a possible D gene (5 bases). CDR3 length: 16 residues. Trimming stripped 5 bases from V and 2 bases from J, with 19 bases between. Germline V gives CDR1 LNHDA, CDR2 SQIVND (reference sequence). CDR3 sequence (DNA): TGTGCCAGTAGTCCTCGGCGGACAAGCCTTACCTACGAGCAGTACTTC. This translates into CASSPRRTSLTYEQYF.

This clone was picked up one time. V usage is TRBV5-1 and J usage is TRBJ2-2, with a tentative D call TRBD2 (6 bases). The germline gives CDR1 SGHRS, CDR2 YFSETQ. There are 17 residues in the CDR3. The germline V and J ends were trimmed by 4 bases and 4 bases, with 20 bases remaining between them. This chain's CDR3 is CASSPQRPRRGTGELFF. CDR3 in DNA: TGCGCCAGCAGCCCTCAAAGGCCTCGGAGGGGCACCGGGGAGCTGTTTTTT.

The rearrangement links TRBV27 to TRBJ1-1; 7 bases align to TRBD1. With 4 bases clipped from V and 3 bases from J, the junction kept 5 bases outside the gene matches. The CDR3 is 14 amino acids. From germline, CDR1 is MNHEY and CDR2 SMNVEV (reference sequence). The CDR3 DNA reads as TGTGCCAGCAGTTCTACAGGGGTGGACACTGAAGCTTTCTTT. Protein: CASSSTGVDTEAFF.

The chain has TRBV15 and TRBJ1-2; the match to TRBD1 covers 10 bases. Germline CDR1 reads LNHNV; CDR2 reads YYDKDF (reference sequence). Trimming removed 3 bases from V and 4 bases from J; junction bases left unmatched: 8. CDR3 length equals 16 residues. In DNA form, the CDR3 reads TGTGCCACCAGCAGCCACAGGACAGGGGGTTCCTATGGCTACACCTTC. Protein sequence: CATSSHRTGGSYGYTF.

The chain combines TRBV2 with TRBJ2-7; 12 bases are a match to TRBD1. Trimming at V came to 3 bases and at J to 8 bases, leaving 5 bases not matched to a gene. This CDR3 spans 14 amino acids. Germline CDR1 and CDR2: SNHLY and FYNNEI. The CDR3: CASSDRDRGLKQYF. CDR3 sequence (DNA): TGTGCCAGCAGTGACAGGGACAGGGGGCTAAAGCAGTACTTC.

The sample holds one count of this clone. The gene calls are TRBV5-1 and TRBJ1-1; D unclear. Looked up from germline, CDR1 is SGHRS and CDR2 is YFSETQ. The CDR3 is made up of 13 amino acids. V was trimmed by 5 bases and J by 4 bases, leaving 12 bases between them. As DNA, the CDR3 is TGCGCCAGCAGAGAGGAAGTTGTCACTGAAGCTTTCTTT. It codes for CASREEVVTEAFF.

This chain connects TRBV6-5 to TRBJ2-1; 7 bases align to TRBD2. Germline CDR1 MNHEY, CDR2 SVGAGI. J gave up 6 bases and V 4 bases, and 6 bases lay outside the gene matches. The CDR3 runs 14 residues. The CDR3 region is CASSLGGEVNEQFF. The DNA of the CDR3 is TGTGCCAGCAGTTTGGGAGGGGAGGTCAATGAGCAGTTCTTC.

The CDR3 here is CASSLEFDEQFF. The CDR3, as DNA: TGTGCCAGCAGCTTAGAGTTCGATGAGCAGTTCTTC. V gene TRBV11-3 combines with J gene TRBJ2-1; D not resolved. V lost 0 bases to trimming and J lost 8 bases, with 5 bases between them. The CDR3 consists of 12 residues. Per germline, CDR1 SGHNT and CDR2 YENEEA.

The CDR3 loop is CASSQDFAGYEQYF. CDR3 coding DNA: TGCGCCAGCAGCCAAGACTTCGCGGGGTACGAGCAGTACTTC. This chain links TRBV4-3 with TRBJ2-7, with a weak D call TRBD2 (6 bases). V shed 0 bases and J shed 4 bases, with 10 bases lying between them. Germline V gene lookup returns CDR1 LGHNA and CDR2 YSLEER. This CDR3 has 14 amino acids.

The sample holds a few counts of this clone. The chain joins TRBV2 to TRBJ2-7; D is perhaps TRBD1 (6 bases). The germline V and J ends were trimmed by 8 bases and 0 bases, with 11 bases remaining between them. Germline V gene lookup returns CDR1 SNHLY and CDR2 FYNNEI. The CDR3 is 13 residues long. CDR3 region: CASRTDSSYEQYF. Here the CDR3 DNA reads TGTGCCAGCCGGACAGATAGCTCCTACGAGCAGTACTTC.

This clone has only one observation. The rearrangement uses TRBV6-6 and TRBJ2-2; 10 bases map to TRBD1. Trimming removed 7 bases from V and 1 base from J; junction bases left unmatched: 6. There are 16 residues in the CDR3. Per germline, CDR1 MNHNY and CDR2 SVGAGI (reference sequence). CDR3 residues: CASNRRDRGNTGELFF. The CDR3 bases are TGTGCCAGCAACCGACGGGACAGGGGGAACACCGGGGAGCTGTTTTTT.

The chain employs TRBV27 and TRBJ2-2, with 9 bases identical to TRBD1. V shed 2 bases, J shed 1 base, and the junction held 2 bases outside the gene matches. Per germline, CDR1 MNHEY and CDR2 SMNVEV (reference sequence). The CDR3 is made up of 16 amino acids. The CDR3 sequence: CASSLGQGWNTGELFF. CDR3 sequence (DNA): TGTGCCAGCAGTTTAGGACAGGGGTGGAACACCGGGGAGCTGTTTTTT.

J is TRBJ1-6 and V is TRBV11-2; D not certain. Germline CDR1 reads SGHAT; CDR2 reads FQNNGV. Trimming shortened V by 3 bases and J by 6 bases, and 12 bases separated the two germline ends. CDR3 length equals 15 residues. The CDR3 sequence: CASSFSSSFNSPLHF. The CDR3 DNA follows: TGTGCCAGCAGCTTTTCTAGCAGCTTTAATTCACCCCTCCACTTT.

The rearrangement joins TRBV7-2 to TRBJ2-3; D is undetermined. Trimming cost V 5 bases and J 9 bases, with 12 bases left between them. CDR1 SGHTA and CDR2 FQGNSA come from the germline V gene. The CDR3 spans 12 residues. The CDR3 here is CASSGTLRTQYF. As DNA, the CDR3 is TGTGCCAGCAGCGGCACATTGAGGACGCAGTATTTT.

V is TRBV27 and J is TRBJ1-2; D gene unclear. The ends were cut back, 6 bases at V and 4 bases at J, with 12 bases in the middle. CDR1 is MNHEY and CDR2 is SMNVEV in the germline V gene (reference sequence). This CDR3 has 13 residues. The CDR3, as DNA: TGTGCCAGCAGCCCTTCCTGGCCCTATGGCTACACCTTC. This translates into CASSPSWPYGYTF.

The rearrangement uses TRBV6-5 and TRBJ1-1; D gene ambiguous. The CDR3 covers 13 residues. Per the germline V gene, CDR1 is MNHEY and CDR2 is SVGAGI. V was shortened by 6 bases and J by 1 base, with 9 bases between the two germline ends. CDR3 amino acids: CASSRNSNTEAFF. DNA of the CDR3: TGTGCCAGCAGCCGAAACTCGAACACTGAAGCTTTCTTT.

This sequence joins TRBV27 and TRBJ2-1, with D tentatively TRBD2 (6 bases). Germline CDR1 and CDR2: MNHEY and SMNVEV (reference sequence). V was clipped by 5 bases and J by 0 bases, with 17 bases between them. This CDR3 comprises 17 residues. The CDR3 is CASSPQVSGFSYNEQFF. The DNA for the CDR3 is TGTGCCAGCAGTCCCCAGGTTAGCGGTTTCTCCTACAATGAGCAGTTCTTC.

V is TRBV6-1 and J is TRBJ1-2, with 10 bases identical to TRBD1. The V gene end was trimmed by 4 bases and the J gene end by 1 base; junction bases not matched to a gene: 6. This CDR3 comprises 16 residues. CDR1 MNHNS and CDR2 SASEGT come from the germline V gene. CDR3 region: CASSVPGQGFNYGYTF. The CDR3 DNA follows: TGTGCCAGCAGTGTACCGGGACAGGGGTTTAACTATGGCTACACCTTC.

The rearrangement links TRBV25-1 to TRBJ1-4; possibly TRBD1 for D (5 bases). This CDR3 has 14 residues. Germline CDR1 is MGHDK and CDR2 is SYGVNS. Trimming took off 5 bases at V and 2 bases at J, with 9 bases between the two ends. The CDR3 DNA reads as TGTGCCAGCAGTCAGGGAAGCACTAATGAAAAACTGTTTTTT. This sequence encodes CASSQGSTNEKLFF.

V is TRBV28 and J is TRBJ1-5; maybe TRBD1 (5 bases). With 6 bases removed from V and 5 bases from J, the gap between germline ends came to 11 bases. The CDR3 loop spans 13 amino acids. CDR1 and CDR2 from the germline V gene are MDHEN and SYDVKM. The CDR3 sequence is CASSPGVDQPQHF. The CDR3 coding sequence is TGTGCCAGCAGCCCGGGGGTAGATCAGCCCCAGCATTTT. Combining the CDR3 with reference TRBV28 and TRBJ1-5 gives the whole variable domain DVKVTQSSRYLVKRTGEKVFLECVQDMDHENMFWYRQDPGLGLRLIYFSYDVKMKEKGDIPEGYSVSREKKERFSLILESASTNQTSMYLCASSPGVDQPQHFGDGTRLSIL.

The rearrangement joins TRBV2 to TRBJ1-4, with 8 bases identical to TRBD1. The CDR3 length is 13 residues. Trimming took 10 bases from V and 8 from J; bases not matched to a gene: 9. The germline gives CDR1 SNHLY, CDR2 FYNNEI. CDR3 coding DNA: TGTGCCACCTCAGGGGGCGCAGAAGAAAAACTGTTTTTT. It specifies CATSGGAEEKLFF.

J is TRBJ1-2 and V is TRBV7-2; D gene unclear. Germline V gives CDR1 SGHTA, CDR2 FQGNSA. The length of the CDR3 is 15 residues. The V and J ends lost 2 bases and 4 bases respectively, with 14 bases between them. As DNA, the CDR3 is TGTGCCAGCAGCTTACACCGCTCGGGGTCCTATGGCTACACCTTC. Its protein product is CASSLHRSGSYGYTF.

This rearrangement joins TRBV7-2 to TRBJ2-1; TRBD2 matches 9 bases. Germline assignment: CDR1 SGHTA and CDR2 FQGNSA. Trimming removed 1 base from V and 4 bases from J; junction bases left unmatched: 2. This CDR3 comprises 15 residues. The CDR3 DNA reads as TGTGCCAGCAGCTTAGGACTAGCGGTATACAATGAGCAGTTCTTC. Translation gives CASSLGLAVYNEQFF.

CDR3 sequence (DNA): TGCGCCAGCAGCTTAGAGCGGAGCAGCACCGGGGAGCTGTTTTTT. Protein: CASSLERSSTGELFF. The rearrangement joins TRBV5-1 to TRBJ2-2; a possible D gene is TRBD2 (5 bases). Germline loops: CDR1 SGHRS, CDR2 YFSETQ. Deletions cut 2 bases from V and 4 bases from J, with 12 bases between. This CDR3 region has 15 residues.

The chain joins TRBV11-2 to TRBJ2-5; TRBD2 matches 7 bases. This CDR3 has 14 residues. Germline V gene sequence: CDR1 SGHAT, CDR2 FQNNGV. Trimming removed 2 bases from V and 5 bases from J; junction bases left unmatched: 5. The CDR3, as DNA: TGTGCCAGCAGCTTATGGGGAGGGACGGAGACCCAGTACTTC. Translated: CASSLWGGTETQYF.

The chain joins TRBV25-1 to TRBJ1-4, with D possibly matching TRBD1 (6 bases). Deletions cut 3 bases from V and 8 bases from J, with 13 bases between. The CDR3 has 14 residues. Germline values: CDR1 MGHDK, CDR2 SYGVNS. CDR3 bases: TGTGCCAGCAGTGAGACAGGCTCCGGGGAAAAACTGTTTTTT. Its protein is CASSETGSGEKLFF.

The chain has TRBV4-1 and TRBJ2-7, with 7 bases aligning to TRBD1. The CDR3 spans 14 residues. Germline assignment: CDR1 MGHRA and CDR2 YSYEKL. V shed 3 bases, J shed 6 bases, and the junction held 8 bases outside the gene matches. The CDR3 region has the DNA TGCGCCAGCAGCCATAGGGCAGGGGGACGCGAGCAGTACTTC. This translates into CASSHRAGGREQYF.

The chain has TRBV13 and TRBJ1-6, with D perhaps matching TRBD1 (5 bases). Looked up from germline, CDR1 is PRHDT and CDR2 is FYEKMQ (reference sequence). V was shortened by 4 bases and J by 8 bases, with 15 bases between the two germline ends. The CDR3 length is 15 residues. CDR3 DNA: TGTGCCAGCAGCTCTGGACAAGGGTGGGATTCACCCCTCCACTTT. It codes for CASSSGQGWDSPLHF.